The 17 T cell receptor beta chains presented below share a single source sample, sequenced in a study of blood T cell repertoires in COVID-19. Produced via immunoSEQ multiplex PCR; TCRdb's table is partial and in-frame only. The profile shows more than 100,000 clones, 84% of them singletons. Sequences were obtained from peripheral blood. Every receptor here comes from a man aged 55-75 years with acute or convalescent COVID-19.

This clone occurred once. This chain joins TRBV4-2 and TRBJ2-1; TRBD2 matches 15 bases. Germline lookup yields CDR1 LGHNA and CDR2 YNFKEQ. Trimming took 3 bases from V and 9 from J; bases not matched to a gene: 6. The CDR3 is made up of 16 amino acids. Here the CDR3 reads CASSQGLAGGLIEQFF. In DNA, the CDR3 is TGTGCCAGCAGCCAGGGACTAGCGGGAGGATTGATTGAGCAGTTCTTC.

The chain couples TRBV5-6 to TRBJ1-1; D is ambiguous. Germline CDR1 and CDR2: SGHDT and YYEEEE. The CDR3 is made up of 13 amino acids. V was clipped by 6 bases and J by 0 bases, with 9 bases between them. The CDR3 loop reads CASKSTVNTEAFF. As DNA, the CDR3 is TGTGCCAGCAAATCCACGGTGAACACTGAAGCTTTCTTT.

The CDR3 here is CASSYGTDSGNTIYF. As DNA, the CDR3 is TGTGCCAGCAGTTATGGGACAGACTCTGGAAACACCATATATTTT. The V and J genes are TRBV6-5 and TRBJ1-3; 7 bases are shared with TRBD1. The CDR3 has 15 amino acids. The V and J ends lost 3 bases and 0 bases, in that order; junction bases with no gene match: 2. Looked up from germline, CDR1 is MNHEY and CDR2 is SVGAGI.

This sequence joins TRBV19 and TRBJ2-1; 12 bases are shared with TRBD2. The CDR3 covers 17 residues. The germline V gene encodes CDR1 LNHDA and CDR2 SQIVND (reference sequence). After removal of 6 bases from V and 3 bases from J, the junction contained 9 bases not matched to a gene. This chain's CDR3 is CASSLTSGGNLYNEQFF. CDR3 DNA: TGTGCCAGTAGCCTTACTAGCGGGGGGAATCTCTACAATGAGCAGTTCTTC.

V usage is TRBV4-2 and J usage is TRBJ1-6; a possible D gene is TRBD1 (5 bases). The V end was cut by 3 bases, the J end by 7 bases, with 16 bases between. The CDR3 has 16 residues. The germline CDR1 and CDR2 sequences are LGHNA and YNFKEQ. DNA of the CDR3: TGTGCCAGCAGCCAGGCCCGGGGGGATGGGAATTCACCCCTCCACTTT. Protein: CASSQARGDGNSPLHF.

This chain uses TRBV12-3 or TRBV12-4 with TRBJ1-1; D is unresolved. The V end lost 2 bases, the J end lost 5 bases, and 9 bases lay between the germline ends. This CDR3 region has 13 residues. The DNA of the CDR3 is TGTGCCAGCAGTTTATCCCCCGGGACTGAAGCTTTCTTT. Amino acid sequence: CASSLSPGTEAFF.

This chain connects TRBV19 to TRBJ2-1, with 9 bases that match TRBD1. The CDR3 extends over 18 amino acids. Germline V lookup: CDR1 LNHDA, CDR2 SQIVND (reference sequence). The V and J ends lost 3 bases and 4 bases, in that order; junction bases with no gene match: 13. The CDR3 region is CASSIEGTGSAFYNEQFF. Written as DNA, the CDR3 is TGTGCCAGTAGTATTGAGGGGACAGGGAGCGCCTTTTACAATGAGCAGTTCTTC.

V gene TRBV5-8 combines with J gene TRBJ2-7; D is perhaps TRBD1 (5 bases). Germline-derived CDR1 and CDR2 are SGHTS and YDEGEE. Between the trimmed V and J ends, which lost 4 bases and 2 bases, there was a span of 19 bases. The CDR3 is 16 amino acids. The chain's CDR3 is CASSRTPKSGTYEQYF. Written as DNA, the CDR3 is TGTGCCAGCAGCCGAACCCCAAAATCAGGGACCTACGAGCAGTACTTC.

This chain uses TRBV12-3 or TRBV12-4 with TRBJ2-7, with no clear D. V lost 6 bases to trimming and J lost 3 bases, with 9 bases between them. This CDR3 has 12 residues. CDR3 sequence: CASSLEDYEQYF. The DNA of the CDR3 is TGTGCCAGCAGCCTAGAGGACTACGAGCAGTACTTC.

The chain couples TRBV7-9 to TRBJ2-1; TRBD1 might be the D (8 bases). V was clipped by 5 bases and J by 10 bases, with 30 bases between them. This CDR3 contains 18 residues. The germline V gene has CDR1 SEHNR and CDR2 FQNEAQ (reference sequence). The CDR3 nucleotides read TGTGCCAGCAGCCCCCGGCCCCCCGAAACAGGGGGGGGTAGGGAGCAGTTCTTC. Protein product: CASSPRPPETGGGREQFF.

The chain recombines TRBV21-1 with TRBJ2-6; the listed D gene, TRBD2, was not tested against the DNA. TRBV21-1 is reported as a pseudogene. This CDR3 spans 16 amino acids. This chain's CDR3 is CAIYGGESSGANVLTF. The CDR3, as DNA: TGTGCCATCTACGGGGGGGAATCCTCTGGGGCCAACGTCCTGACTTTC.

The V gene is TRBV5-1, the J gene TRBJ2-1, with TRBD2 matching 9 bases. The CDR3 covers 15 residues. The junction had 3 bases not matched to a gene; V was cut back by 0 bases and J by 5 bases. Germline values: CDR1 SGHRS, CDR2 YFSETQ. CDR3 sequence: CASSLVSGRHNEQFF. Here the CDR3 DNA reads TGCGCCAGCAGCTTGGTTAGCGGGAGACACAATGAGCAGTTCTTC.

Only a few counts were recorded for this clone. The chain links TRBV6-5 to TRBJ1-4; 12 bases agree with TRBD1. With V trimmed by 6 bases and J by 8 bases, 7 bases remained unmatched. This CDR3 region has 15 residues. The germline V gene encodes CDR1 MNHEY and CDR2 SVGAGI. CDR3 DNA sequence: TGTGCCAGCAGACCGGGACAGGGGGCAAACGAAAAACTGTTTTTT. Translated, it gives CASRPGQGANEKLFF.

The genes are TRBV11-2 and TRBJ1-1; perhaps TRBD1 as D (6 bases). The CDR3 sequence is 13 residues long. Trimming shortened V by 6 bases and J by 8 bases, and 16 bases separated the two germline ends. Looked up from germline, CDR1 is SGHAT and CDR2 is FQNNGV. CDR3 in amino acids: CASSYREGPEAFF. The CDR3 region has the DNA TGTGCCAGCAGTTACAGGGAAGGTCCGGAAGCTTTCTTT. Full variable domain (outside the CDR3, taken from reference TRBV11-2 and TRBJ1-1): EAGVAQSPRYKIIEKRQSVAFWCNPISGHATLYWYQQILGQGPKLLIQFQNNGVVDDSQLPKDRFSAERLKGVDSTLKIQPAKLEDSAVYLCASSYREGPEAFFGQGTRLTVV.

The CDR3 coding sequence is TGCAGCGTTGAGCCCACGGGGGGGAACGAGCAGTACTTC. Its translation: CSVEPTGGNEQYF. The genes are TRBV29-1 and TRBJ2-7; 8 nucleotides match TRBD2. Germline trimming cut 3 bases from V and 5 bases from J; bases unmatched to any gene: 6. CDR3 size: 13 residues. CDR1 is SQVTM and CDR2 is ANQGSEA in the germline V gene.

This chain connects TRBV5-5 to TRBJ2-7, with D tentatively TRBD1 (8 bases). The CDR3 length is 15 residues. Deletions cut 3 bases from V and 3 bases from J, with 16 bases between. CDR1 SGHKS and CDR2 YYEKEE come from the germline V gene (reference sequence). The CDR3 DNA reads TGTGCCAGCAGCTCGGGACTAACAGGGGGCTACGAGCAGTACTTC. It specifies CASSSGLTGGYEQYF.

The chain recombines TRBV19 with TRBJ1-2, with D unclear. V gave up 8 bases and J gave up 4 bases, with 17 bases separating them. This CDR3 comprises 14 residues. Germline loops: CDR1 LNHDA, CDR2 SQIVND (reference sequence). The CDR3 sequence is CASRPGAPSYGYTF. CDR3 in DNA: TGTGCCAGTCGCCCGGGAGCCCCGTCCTATGGCTACACCTTC.